This TCR beta chain was found in a study of Ad26.COV2.S vaccination and SARS-CoV-2 variants. The treatment was: about 20 received Ad26.COV2.S at low or high dose, single or two shots; a few received placebo; per-sample allocation not given. The samples were gathered on day 63 after the first injection of vaccine or placebo. An adult aged 18-55 years in Boston served as the donor. Germline loops: CDR1 MGHRA, CDR2 YSYEKL. Trimming cost V 3 bases and J 0 bases, with 17 bases left between them. The CDR3 loop spans 17 amino acids. Study observations and caveats: From the TCR breadth and depth analyses, total T cell responses may have been underestimated.

Method: immunoSEQ multiplex PCR; TCRdb's copy keeps in-frame clones and lacks some. The sample carries about 350,000 clones, 70% to 90% recorded once. Of note for this clone: Its antigen is undetermined.

This receptor was taken from a person between 18 and 60 years old who received the Ad26.COV2.S COVID-19 vaccine or a placebo. The chain couples TRBV4-1 to TRBJ1-2; D remains ambiguous. The sample was peripheral blood, taken in a trial of Ad26.COV2.S vaccine versus placebo. The CDR3 DNA sequence: TGCGCCAGCAGCCACACCACCCGGGGTCTCACTAACTATGGCTACACCTTC. Translating it yields CASSHTTRGLTNYGYTF.